The rows below give T cell receptor beta chains drawn from one sample of a study of response to subunit inactivated influenza vaccine. TCRdb analysed the RT-PCR reads with MiXCR anew, one entry per CDR3 protein. The sample shows roughly 290,000 distinct CDR3 sequences, 20% to 25% of them seen only once. This material consisted of PBMCs from blood, taken about 20 months after vaccination. These receptors all stem from a man aged 45 to 75 who received an inactivated influenza vaccine. Each CDR3 is given without its conserved first and last residue. Fields, in order: V gene, CDR3 protein.

TRBV12-3/TRBV12-4,AIQTLASTGELF
TRBV5-1,ASSNPSYNEQF
TRBV29-1,SAGQGGNTEAF
TRBV4-3,ASSQAGGVNEELF
TRBV7-9,ASSQLRGWGTDTQY
TRBV3-1,ASSHSVNTEAF
TRBV7-2,ASSIQGTPIAGELF
TRBV4-3,ASSQGVEADYRRLFFV
TRBV20-1,SAKGPTANEQF
TRBV15,ATSTGTANQPQH
TRBV12-3/TRBV12-4,ASSPRQGGNNEQF
TRBV20-1,SARDHANTGELF
TRBV11-2,ASSWGLAGVRRGYEQY
TRBV20-1,SASRATGTYEQY
TRBV6-5,ASSYGGRPYEQY
TRBV29-1,SVEGQGRLNEQY
TRBV7-2,ASSLAFTRDIDEKLF
TRBV11-1,ASSRSNTNTGELF
TRBV4-1,ASSYSTGNYGYT
TRBV6-1,ASNPGQGHSPLH
TRBV28,ASSGTGRYGYT
TRBV7-6,ASSLDLAGTYEQY
TRBV7-2,ASRRTSTNYGYT
TRBV9,ASSLGALPNEQF
TRBV5-1,ASSLGSLNEKLF
TRBV29-1,SVPSGELYNEQF
TRBV5-1,ASSLLGTGNEQF
TRBV7-2,ASSFWAITSNEQF
TRBV12-3/TRBV12-4,ASSLPRQTEQF
TRBV7-6,ASSPTSVLYNEQF
TRBV28,ASSLLGYQPQH
TRBV5-4,ASSLEDGHGYT
TRBV6-1,ASERGTANTEAF
TRBV15,ATSRETEETQY
TRBV3-1,ASSHGEASLTNEKLF
TRBV6-1,ASGLAVTYEQY
TRBV5-1,ASSPQLAGGSQETQY
TRBV11-1,ASSPQVAGTGGNVNTEAF
TRBV28,ASRLETGTNTEAF
TRBV20-1,SATKAGVQETQY
TRBV4-1,ASSQGSRQGDSPLH
TRBV4-2,ASSQDLAGETQY
TRBV10-2,ASSDFATNEKLF
TRBV12-3/TRBV12-4,ASSRHGAGGRYQY
TRBV11-2,ASSPSSLAYNEQF